The sequence of this TCR beta chain was determined in a study of blood T cell repertoires in COVID-19. Overall study: Whether acute or convalescent, the COVID-19 samples came from the United States, Italy and Spain. T cells, B-cell-depleted T cells, or PBMCs provided the cDNA or gDNA that served as material.

Per the original methods: The assay estimated nucleated cells by amplifying reference gene primers. Sequencing used immunoSEQ multiplex PCR; TCRdb keeps in-frame clones, though not all of them. V, J and clone size derive from that table, while D and trimming were established from the DNA sequence. This repertoire shows roughly 52,000 clones, roughly 80% found once; its top ten account for about 6.2%. The CDR3 has 13 residues. V was clipped by 4 bases and J by 10 bases; unmatched bases: 8. Germline CDR1 reads SGHNT; CDR2 reads YYREEE (reference sequence). In its sample, this clone was seen a few times.

The receptor was derived from a human donor in a cohort sampled during active or convalescent COVID-19. Sequenced sample: peripheral blood. This chain links TRBV5-4 with TRBJ2-1, with TRBD2 matching 7 bases. As DNA, the CDR3 is TGTGCCAGCAGCGGACTAGACTCCAAAGAGCAGTTCTTC. This encodes CASSGLDSKEQFF.